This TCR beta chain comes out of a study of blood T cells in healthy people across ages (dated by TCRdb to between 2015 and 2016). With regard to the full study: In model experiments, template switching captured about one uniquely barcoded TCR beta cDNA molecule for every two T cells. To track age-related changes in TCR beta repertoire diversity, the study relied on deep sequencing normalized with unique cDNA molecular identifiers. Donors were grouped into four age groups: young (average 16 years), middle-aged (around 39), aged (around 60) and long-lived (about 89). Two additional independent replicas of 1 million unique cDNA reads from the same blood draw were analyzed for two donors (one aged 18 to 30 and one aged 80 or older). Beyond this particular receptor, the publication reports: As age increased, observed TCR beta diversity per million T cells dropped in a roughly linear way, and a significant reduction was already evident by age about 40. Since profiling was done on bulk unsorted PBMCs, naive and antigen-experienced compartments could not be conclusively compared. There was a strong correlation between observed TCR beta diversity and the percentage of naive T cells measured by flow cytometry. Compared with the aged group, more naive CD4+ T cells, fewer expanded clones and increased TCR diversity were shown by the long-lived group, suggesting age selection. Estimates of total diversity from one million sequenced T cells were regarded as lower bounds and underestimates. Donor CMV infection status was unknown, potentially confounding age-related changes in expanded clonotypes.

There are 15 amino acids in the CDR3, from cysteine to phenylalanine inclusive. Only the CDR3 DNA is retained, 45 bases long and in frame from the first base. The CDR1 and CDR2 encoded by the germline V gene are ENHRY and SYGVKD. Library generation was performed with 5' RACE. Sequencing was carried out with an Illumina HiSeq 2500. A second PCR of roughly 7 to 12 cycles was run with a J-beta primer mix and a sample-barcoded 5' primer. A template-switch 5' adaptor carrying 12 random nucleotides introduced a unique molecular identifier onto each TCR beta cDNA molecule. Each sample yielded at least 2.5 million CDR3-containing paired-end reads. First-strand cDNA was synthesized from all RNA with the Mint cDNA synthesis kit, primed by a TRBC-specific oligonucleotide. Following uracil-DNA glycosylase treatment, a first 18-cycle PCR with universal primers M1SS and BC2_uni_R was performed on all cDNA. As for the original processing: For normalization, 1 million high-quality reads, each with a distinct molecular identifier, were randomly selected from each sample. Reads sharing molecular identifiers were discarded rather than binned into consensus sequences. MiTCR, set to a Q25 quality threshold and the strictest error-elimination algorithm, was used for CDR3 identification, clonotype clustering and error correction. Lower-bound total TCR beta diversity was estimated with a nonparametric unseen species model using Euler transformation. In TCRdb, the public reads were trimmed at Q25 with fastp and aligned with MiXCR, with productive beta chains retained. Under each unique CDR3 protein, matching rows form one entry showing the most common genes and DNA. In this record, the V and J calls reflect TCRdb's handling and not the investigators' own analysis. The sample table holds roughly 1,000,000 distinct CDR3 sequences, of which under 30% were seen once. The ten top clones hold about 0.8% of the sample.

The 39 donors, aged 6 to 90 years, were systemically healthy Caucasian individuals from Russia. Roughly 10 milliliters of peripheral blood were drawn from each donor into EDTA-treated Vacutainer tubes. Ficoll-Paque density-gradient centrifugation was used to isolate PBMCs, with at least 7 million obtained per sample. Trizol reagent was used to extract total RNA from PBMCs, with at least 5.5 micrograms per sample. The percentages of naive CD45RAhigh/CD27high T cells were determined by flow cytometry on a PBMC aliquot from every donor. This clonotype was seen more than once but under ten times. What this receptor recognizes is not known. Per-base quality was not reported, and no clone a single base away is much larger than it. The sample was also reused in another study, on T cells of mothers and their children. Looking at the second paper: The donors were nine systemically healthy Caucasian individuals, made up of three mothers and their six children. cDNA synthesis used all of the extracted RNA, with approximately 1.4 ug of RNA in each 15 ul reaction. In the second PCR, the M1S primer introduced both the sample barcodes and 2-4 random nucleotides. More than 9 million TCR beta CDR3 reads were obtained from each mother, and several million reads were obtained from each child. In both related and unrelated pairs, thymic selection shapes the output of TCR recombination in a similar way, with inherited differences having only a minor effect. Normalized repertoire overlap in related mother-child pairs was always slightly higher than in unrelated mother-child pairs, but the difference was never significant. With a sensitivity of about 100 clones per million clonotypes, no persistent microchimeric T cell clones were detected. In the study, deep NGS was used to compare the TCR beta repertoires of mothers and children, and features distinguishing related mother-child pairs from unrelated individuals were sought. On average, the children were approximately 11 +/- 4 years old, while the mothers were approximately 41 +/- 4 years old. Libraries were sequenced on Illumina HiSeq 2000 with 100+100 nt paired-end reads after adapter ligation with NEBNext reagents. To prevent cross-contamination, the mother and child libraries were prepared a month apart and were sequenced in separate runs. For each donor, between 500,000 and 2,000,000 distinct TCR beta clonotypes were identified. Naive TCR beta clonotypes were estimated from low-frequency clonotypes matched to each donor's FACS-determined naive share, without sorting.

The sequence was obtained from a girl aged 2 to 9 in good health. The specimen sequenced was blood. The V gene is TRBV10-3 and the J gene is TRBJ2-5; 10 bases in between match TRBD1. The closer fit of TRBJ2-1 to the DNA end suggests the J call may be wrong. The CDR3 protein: CAISRAGTGANEQFF. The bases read TGTGCCATCAGCCGCGCCGGGACAGGGGCCAATGAGCAGTTCTTC.